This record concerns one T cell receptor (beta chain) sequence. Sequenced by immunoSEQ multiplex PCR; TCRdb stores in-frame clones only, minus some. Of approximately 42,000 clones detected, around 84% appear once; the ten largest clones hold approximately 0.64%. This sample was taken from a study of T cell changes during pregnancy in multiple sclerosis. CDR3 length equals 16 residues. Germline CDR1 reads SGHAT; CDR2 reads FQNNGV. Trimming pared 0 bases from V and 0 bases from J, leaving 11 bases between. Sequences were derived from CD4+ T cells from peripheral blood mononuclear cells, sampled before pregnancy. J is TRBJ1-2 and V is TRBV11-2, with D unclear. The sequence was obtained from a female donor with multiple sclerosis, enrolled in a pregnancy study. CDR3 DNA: TGTGCCAGCAGCTTAGAGCGGGGAAAGGCTAACTATGGCTACACCTTC. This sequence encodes CASSLERGKANYGYTF.